The 25 T cell receptor beta chains below were found in one sample sequenced in a study of early T cells in non-severe SARS-CoV-2 infection. One entry per CDR3 protein results from TCRdb running MiXCR on the 5' RACE reads. Of 25,000 to 30,000 distinct CDR3 sequences in the sample, roughly 5% were seen once. Sequences were obtained from whole blood. These receptors were collected from an adult who was a healthcare worker with PCR-confirmed SARS-CoV-2 infection or an uninfected control (not recorded which).

This clonotype showed up many times. This sequence joins TRBV4-1 and TRBJ1-1; D is unclear. Germline V gives CDR1 MGHRA, CDR2 YSYEKL. Deletions cut 3 bases from V and 0 bases from J, with 8 bases between. The CDR3 runs 14 residues. The CDR3 bases are TGCGCCAGCAGCCAGATGCAAGTGAACACTGAAGCTTTCTTT. This codes for CASSQMQVNTEAFF.

The chain has TRBV28 and TRBJ2-1; TRBD1 agrees at 8 bases. There are 14 residues in the CDR3. Germline assignment: CDR1 MDHEN and CDR2 SYDVKM. V shed 8 bases and J 3 bases; nucleotides not matched to a gene: 6. Here the CDR3 reads CASRTGISYNEQFF. The CDR3, as DNA: TGTGCCAGCCGGACAGGGATAAGCTACAATGAGCAGTTCTTC.

In this sample, this clonotype turned up many times. The chain employs TRBV6-5 and TRBJ1-1, with a tentative D call TRBD1 (6 bases). V shed 1 base and J shed 7 bases, with 13 bases lying between them. The CDR3 spans 14 residues. CDR1 is MNHEY, CDR2 SVGAGI, per germline. The CDR3 bases are TGTGCCAGCAGTTACTATCGATTGGACAGTGAAGCTTTCTTT. This encodes CASSYYRLDSEAFF.

This clonotype was counted many times. This chain connects TRBV11-2 to TRBJ2-7; tentatively, D is TRBD2 (6 bases). V was cut by 4 bases and J by 9 bases, with 22 bases left in between. The CDR3 has 15 residues. Germline V gives CDR1 SGHAT, CDR2 FQNNGV. For the CDR3, the DNA is TGTGCCAGCAGCTCGTATACCGGGACTGGAGAGGGGCAGTACTTC. The encoded protein is CASSSYTGTGEGQYF.

This clonotype was detected many times. This chain connects TRBV4-2 to TRBJ2-7; D is possibly TRBD2 (5 bases). The ends were cut back, 2 bases at V and 4 bases at J, with 21 bases in the middle. The CDR3 covers 17 residues. In germline, CDR1 is LGHNA, CDR2 YNFKEQ. The chain's CDR3 is CASSQYTDYTVNYEQYF. The CDR3 DNA reads as TGTGCCAGCAGCCAATACACCGACTACACGGTGAATTACGAGCAGTACTTC.

This clonotype has ten or more counts. The chain uses TRBV20-1 and TRBJ2-7, with a possible D match to TRBD1 (7 bases). With 6 bases removed from V and 2 bases from J, the gap between germline ends came to 14 bases. Germline CDR1 DFQATT, CDR2 SNEGSKA (reference sequence). This CDR3 has 13 amino acids. The CDR3 DNA sequence: TGCAGTGCCGAGGCCAGGGGGGCCTACGAGCAGTACTTC. It codes for CSAEARGAYEQYF.

This clonotype showed up many times. The genes are TRBV18 and TRBJ1-5; 8 positions match TRBD1. CDR1 is KGHSH, CDR2 LQKENI, per germline. J gave up 1 base and V 4 bases, and 9 bases lay outside the gene matches. This CDR3 is built from 17 residues. CDR3 region: CASSQAGTGLSNQPQHF. The CDR3 nucleotides are TGTGCCAGCTCACAAGCCGGGACAGGTCTGAGCAATCAGCCCCAGCATTTT.

This clonotype has at least ten counts. The gene calls are TRBV5-1 and TRBJ2-1; 10 bases are a match to TRBD2. Germline V gene sequence: CDR1 SGHRS, CDR2 YFSETQ. Trimming at V came to 1 base and at J to 2 bases, leaving 9 bases not matched to a gene. The CDR3 extends over 18 amino acids. The chain's CDR3 is CASSLQGSSGRPYNEQFF. CDR3 bases: TGCGCCAGCAGCTTGCAGGGCAGTAGCGGGAGGCCCTACAATGAGCAGTTCTTC.

This clonotype has a count of ten or more. The rearrangement links TRBV6-2 or TRBV6-3 to TRBJ2-7; 7 bases agree with TRBD2. The V gene end was trimmed by 8 bases and the J gene end by 0 bases; junction bases not matched to a gene: 13. The V gene's germline CDR1 is MNHEY and CDR2 SVGEGT. The CDR3 spans 16 residues. CDR3 residues: CASLKEKRDDSYEQYF. The CDR3 coding sequence is TGTGCCAGCTTAAAAGAAAAGCGGGACGACTCCTACGAGCAGTACTTC.

This clonotype was found many times. The chain combines TRBV7-6 with TRBJ2-2; D gene uncertain. Trimming cost V 7 bases and J 4 bases, with 13 bases left between them. The length of the CDR3 is 14 residues. Germline V gives CDR1 SGHVS, CDR2 FNYEAQ. This CDR3 reads CASTQNGITGELFF. The CDR3, as DNA: TGTGCCAGCACTCAAAATGGGATCACCGGGGAGCTGTTTTTT.

The rearrangement joins TRBV7-9 to TRBJ1-1, with D unresolved. Germline values: CDR1 SEHNR, CDR2 FQNEAQ (reference sequence). The V and J ends lost 3 bases and 4 bases respectively, with 9 bases between them. This CDR3 is built from 13 residues. CDR3 DNA: TGTGCCAGCAGCTTTAATCCGGTCACTGAAGCTTTCTTT. It translates to CASSFNPVTEAFF. The full variable domain, rest sourced from reference TRBV7-9 and TRBJ1-1, is DTGVSQNPRHKITKRGQNVTFRCDPISEHNRLYWYRQTLGQGPEFLTYFQNEAQLEKSRLLSDRFSAERPKGSFSTLEIQRTEQGDSAMYLCASSFNPVTEAFFGQGTRLTVV.

This clonotype was counted ten times or more. This chain joins TRBV20-1 and TRBJ2-1; 10 bases line up with TRBD2. Germline V gene lookup returns CDR1 DFQATT and CDR2 SNEGSKA (reference sequence). The CDR3 covers 14 residues. The trim removed 5 bases at V and 4 bases at J, leaving 5 bases unmatched. Here the CDR3 reads CSAALAGAYNEQFF. CDR3 coding DNA: TGCAGTGCTGCCCTAGCGGGAGCTTACAATGAGCAGTTCTTC.

This clonotype has at least ten counts. The rearrangement links TRBV6-5 to TRBJ1-1, with a possible D match to TRBD1 (5 bases). Trimming removed 8 bases from V and 8 bases from J, with 12 bases in between. Germline assignment: CDR1 MNHEY and CDR2 SVGAGI. This CDR3 spans 11 amino acids. The CDR3 sequence: CASFGRGEAFF. The CDR3 DNA follows: TGTGCCAGCTTTGGACGGGGCGAAGCTTTCTTT.

In its sample, this clonotype was seen many times. This chain links TRBV7-2 with TRBJ2-1; 10 positions agree with TRBD2. Germline CDR1 is SGHTA and CDR2 is FQGNSA. The CDR3 sequence is 18 residues long. The V gene end was trimmed by 2 bases and the J gene end by 4 bases; junction bases not matched to a gene: 11. This chain's CDR3 is CASSLSGRLAGVYNEQFF. The CDR3 nucleotides read TGTGCCAGCAGCTTAAGTGGGCGGCTAGCGGGAGTGTACAATGAGCAGTTCTTC.

This chain joins TRBV27 and TRBJ2-7; 7 bases align to TRBD2. Unmatched junction bases numbered 10, after V lost 5 bases and J lost 0 bases. The CDR3 length is 16 residues. Germline V gene lookup returns CDR1 MNHEY and CDR2 SMNVEV (reference sequence). The CDR3 sequence is CASSPTRLASSYEQYF. Written as DNA, the CDR3 is TGTGCCAGCAGTCCGACCCGACTAGCCAGCTCCTACGAGCAGTACTTC.

This clonotype was seen many times. The rearrangement links TRBV11-2 to TRBJ2-3; 8 bases fit TRBD2. Germline CDR1 and CDR2: SGHAT and FQNNGV. The CDR3 totals 15 residues. The V and J ends lost 10 bases and 1 base, in that order; junction bases with no gene match: 10. As DNA, the CDR3 is TGTGCCACCAGGACCGGGGGGGCCCGCACAGATACGCAGTATTTT. Translating gives CATRTGGARTDTQYF.

The V gene is TRBV5-1, the J gene TRBJ2-5, with 10 bases matching TRBD1. CDR1 is SGHRS, CDR2 YFSETQ, per germline. Unmatched junction bases numbered 7, after V lost 3 bases and J lost 5 bases. The CDR3 totals 15 residues. CDR3 loop: CASSSGQGLLETQYF. CDR3 DNA: TGCGCCAGCAGCTCGGGACAGGGGTTGTTGGAGACCCAGTACTTC.

This clonotype was observed a few times. The chain recombines TRBV30 with TRBJ2-7; D is perhaps TRBD1 (6 bases). The germline V and J ends were trimmed by 1 base and 2 bases, with 18 bases remaining between them. Germline V gives CDR1 GTSNPN, CDR2 SVGIG (reference sequence). The CDR3 has 16 residues. In DNA form, the CDR3 reads TGTGCCTGGAGTGGATCACTGGGGGCGTACGCCTACGAGCAGTACTTC. Translation: CAWSGSLGAYAYEQYF.

This clonotype was counted many times. The chain recombines TRBV29-1 with TRBJ2-7; D not certain. V dropped 0 bases and J dropped 2 bases, with 5 bases sitting between them. CDR3 length: 12 residues. CDR1 and CDR2 from the germline V gene are SQVTM and ANQGSEA. The CDR3 bases are TGCAGCGTTGAAGAGGCGGCCTACGAGCAGTACTTC. This gives the protein CSVEEAAYEQYF.

Ten or more counts support this clonotype. The chain is built from TRBV28 and TRBJ2-7; TRBD1 might be the D (6 bases). V was trimmed by 0 bases and J by 0 bases, leaving 15 bases between them. The CDR3 runs 17 residues. Per the germline V gene, CDR1 is MDHEN and CDR2 is SYDVKM. The CDR3 region has the DNA TGTGCCAGCAGTTTATGGGTCCTGGGGGCAGGCTCCTACGAGCAGTACTTC. It translates to CASSLWVLGAGSYEQYF.

Ten or more counts support this clonotype. The chain links TRBV11-2 to TRBJ2-1; unclear D gene. V lost 0 bases and J 1 base, leaving 1 base between the germline ends. The CDR3 has 13 amino acids. Germline V lookup: CDR1 SGHAT, CDR2 FQNNGV. CDR3 loop: CASSLESYNEQFF. The CDR3 region has the DNA TGTGCCAGCAGCTTAGAGTCCTACAATGAGCAGTTCTTC.

The chain couples TRBV29-1 to TRBJ1-2; D is uncertain. Per the germline V gene, CDR1 is SQVTM and CDR2 is ANQGSEA. The CDR3 is 11 amino acids. Trimming pared 1 base from V and 2 bases from J, leaving 2 bases between. In nucleotides, the CDR3 is TGCAGCGTTGAAGCCAACTATGGCTACACCTTC. It codes for CSVEANYGYTF. Looking up the rest from reference TRBV29-1 and TRBJ1-2 gives the full variable domain: SAVISQKPSRDICQRGTSLTIQCQVDSQVTMMFWYRQQPGQSLTLIATANQGSEATYESGFVIDKFPISRPNLTFSTLTVSNMSPEDSSIYLCSVEANYGYTFGSGTRLTVV.

This clonotype was seen at least ten times. The genes are TRBV20-1 and TRBJ1-2; D not resolved. Germline V gene lookup returns CDR1 DFQATT and CDR2 SNEGSKA (reference sequence). The V end was cut by 0 bases, the J end by 6 bases, with 5 bases between. The CDR3 is 11 amino acids. CDR3 DNA sequence: TGCAGTGCTAGAGATCTAAATGGCTACACCTTC. This gives the protein CSARDLNGYTF.

The genes are TRBV3-1 and TRBJ2-3; 10 nucleotides line up with TRBD2. The CDR3 totals 19 residues. Germline V gene data show CDR1 as LGHDT and CDR2 as YNNKEL (reference sequence). The V segment lost 1 base and the J segment 2 bases; nucleotides outside the gene matches: 12. The CDR3 here is CASSQGGLAGVHHTDTQYF. For the CDR3, the DNA is TGTGCCAGCAGCCAAGGTGGGCTAGCGGGAGTTCACCACACAGATACGCAGTATTTT.

This clonotype was observed many times. V is TRBV27 and J is TRBJ2-7; the match to TRBD1 covers 7 bases. Germline loops: CDR1 MNHEY, CDR2 SMNVEV (reference sequence). J lost 4 bases, V lost 8 bases, and 11 bases had no gene match. The CDR3 is 14 amino acids. The CDR3 nucleotides are TGTGCCAGCCGTCGACAGGGTGGACTGTACGAGCAGTACTTC. Its translation: CASRRQGGLYEQYF.